The clone carrying this T cell receptor beta chain has only a few counts. The antigen remains unidentified. This sample stems from a study of regulatory T cells in long-lasting Graves disease. Points from the study as a whole: Persistent Graves' patients possessed reduced TCR diversity relative to recently diagnosed ones. Favoring TRBV28, TRBJ1-2 and TRBJ2-5 was a feature seen in persistent disease.

V was clipped by 7 bases and J by 0 bases, with 15 bases between them. The CDR3 loop spans 15 amino acids. Building of the TCR beta libraries involved iRepertoire HTBI primers and Arm-PCR of CDR3 regions. Per the study methods: Taken together, the samples had 55 to 65 TRBV and more than twelve TRBJ segments identified. MiXCR, run by TCRdb on the multiplex PCR reads, gives a single entry per CDR3 protein. In this record, the V and J calls reflect TCRdb's handling and not the investigators' own analysis. The profile shows more than 650,000 distinct CDR3 sequences, 30% of them singletons. Time point indicated: persistent/refractory GD, antithyroid drugs over 5 years with positive TRAb. TCR sequences were obtained from RNA taken from PBMCs.

The chain links TRBV12-3 or TRBV12-4 to TRBJ1-1; tentative D call: TRBD1 (5 bases). The clonotype was recovered from a female donor with Graves disease. The sequences come from peripheral blood mononuclear cells (PBMCs), collected when the disease was refractory, from a patient treated with antithyroid drugs. CDR3 protein: CASIKDTAMNTEAFF. The CDR3 DNA sequence: TGTGCCAGCATTAAGGACACCGCCATGAACACTGAAGCTTTCTTT.